This T cell receptor beta chain was recovered during a study of T cells in Graves' hyperthyroidism and ophthalmopathy (dated by TCRdb to between 2017 and 2020). Concerning the study at large: Peripheral blood samples were taken at the time of initial diagnosis, prior to any treatment. To identify TCR V-J signatures that set the groups apart, the researchers used a discovery cohort of 100 or so patients, made up of 40 to 45 with Graves' ophthalmopathy and 55 to 65 with stable Graves' hyperthyroidism. Prospective prediction of ophthalmopathy was tested in an independent validation cohort of approximately 19 hyperthyroidism patients and 15 to 17 patients who later progressed to ophthalmopathy. The roughly 90 discovery patients were divided at random into training and test sets in a 7:3 ratio. In roughly six Graves' hyperthyroidism patients, the study also compared T-cell repertoires from thyroid tissue with T-cell repertoires from blood. Once sampling was done, hyperthyroidism patients were given methimazole at a starting dose of 30 mg daily, whereas ophthalmopathy patients were given high-dose intravenous methylprednisolone. TCR Vbeta CDR3 sequencing of some 140 peripheral blood samples (43 ophthalmopathy, 75 hyperthyroidism and 17 progressor patients) is reported in the paper.

Overall study outcomes, separate from this receptor: No statistical method was used to fix the sample size in advance, and group allocation was not hidden from the investigators. During validation, the model predicted progression to ophthalmopathy a median of roughly 7.1 months ahead of onset, with roughly 65% sensitivity and more than 72% specificity. Ophthalmopathy was separated from stable hyperthyroidism by a 13 V-J signature model, with around 88% sensitivity and roughly 81% specificity obtained in cross-validation and 80%/75% obtained in testing. Most expanded thyroid clonotypes (frequency above 0.001) were also detected in blood, a finding suggesting that blood repertoires may reflect thyroid immune responses.

Graves' hyperthyroidism was defined as stable when no progression to ophthalmopathy occurred over 18 months of follow-up. Hyperthyroidism patients were newly diagnosed, had a disease duration of under 2 months, and were aged 18 to 65 years. Exclusion was applied to patients with uncontrolled infections, other autoimmune diseases, pregnancy or lactation. Diagnoses were based on clinical symptoms, serum thyroxine and TRAb, thyroid ultrasound and orbital computed tomography. PBMCs were isolated from around 10 ml of fresh peripheral blood by Ficoll-Paque density gradient centrifugation. Trizol reagent was used to extract total RNA, and RNA quality was then checked on an Agilent 2100 Bioanalyzer. This clonotype was seen a handful of times. The antigen it recognizes is unknown. Base-call qualities are not available, and no considerably larger clone is one nucleotide away. CDR1 is given as DFQATT and CDR2 as SNEGSKA, both from the germline V gene (reference sequence). Clipping removes 6 bases from V and 0 bases from J, with 17 as the unmatched junction base count. The CDR3 holds 18 amino acids from the cysteine to the phenylalanine. Only the CDR3 portion is preserved as DNA: 54 bases, with reading frame beginning at the first base.

Amplification of TCR beta CDR3 regions was carried out from RNA transcripts. The TCR CDR3 was subjected to a first round of RT-PCR using the HTBI primer set and the Qiagen OneStep RT-PCR kit. The libraries were constructed in a second round of multiplex PCR and then size-selected and purified. Paired-end sequencing of the libraries was performed with 100 bp reads on an Illumina HiSeq2000. In the authors' own workflow: SOAPnuke was used to process the raw data, throwing out any read that contained adapters or uncalled bases, had a mean Phred below 15, or lacked an exact constant-primer or identifier match. COPE v1.2.5 was used to merge the high-quality paired reads, and each unique nucleotide sequence was defined as a clonotype. MiTCR v1.1 was used to align clonotypes to the IMGT TRBV, TRBD and TRBJ reference segments. The analysis was restricted to V-J combinations with a frequency above 0.0001, which together covered 99% to 99.2% of the repertoires. A TCS score was defined as the ratio between F50 (clonal expansion) and ExV (chaos), using BLOSUM62-based TCRdist between CDR3 peptides within each V-J. Welch's t-statistics and random forest reduced 450 to 600 V-J features to some 14, which were used in a naive Bayes classifier (R e1071). TCRdb took the public reads, trimmed them with fastp at Q25, ran MiXCR for clone calling and kept in-frame beta chains. Identical CDR3 protein sequences are pooled into one entry, listed with their most common genes and DNA. The V and J calls were not made by the authors but by TCRdb's processing. The sample data list under 650,000 distinct CDR3 sequences, and about a sixth of these were observed just once. Around 4% of the sample is in the top ten clones.

The receptor was isolated from a woman aged 25 to 45 with Graves' hyperthyroidism. The rearrangement combines TRBV20-1 with TRBJ2-3; a stretch of 8 junction bases matches TRBD2. Sequenced sample: blood. The DNA sequence reads TGCAGTGCCGTAACATTAGGACCTCAGCGGGAGAGCACAGATACGCAGTATTTT. It specifies CSAVTLGPQRESTDTQYF.